A single sample gave rise to the 8 T cell receptor beta chains below, sequenced in a study of T cells after yellow fever vaccination (dated by TCRdb to the late 2010s). This sample's treatment or condition label indicates: live attenuated yellow fever vaccine strain. Library creation used 5' RACE. Instrument on record: Illumina HiSeq 2500. The raw public data were reprocessed by TCRdb itself: fastp quality trimming at Q25, MiXCR clonotype calling, in-frame beta chains only. For every CDR3 protein sequence, its rows merge into one entry that carries the most common genes and DNA. Across this sample there are under 550,000 distinct CDR3 sequences, with 21% seen only once. Roughly a sixth of the sample rests with the top ten. The sequenced sample was PBMCs, obtained less than 25 days after the first yellow fever vaccination. The receptors were gathered from a man aged 18 to 35 who received the YFV17D yellow fever vaccine.

The chain has TRBV3-1 and TRBJ2-2; no clear D gene. The CDR3 loop spans 16 amino acids. The germline V gene has CDR1 LGHDT and CDR2 YNNKEL (reference sequence). V was shortened by 2 bases and J by 2 bases, with 12 bases between the two germline ends. For the CDR3, the DNA is TGTGCCAGCAGCCAATCGCGGCTCAGAAACACCGGGGAGCTGTTTTTT. It translates to CASSQSRLRNTGELFF.

The DNA of the CDR3 is TGTGCCAGCAGCTTAAGGGAAGGAATAGCCTACGAGCAGTACGTC. As protein: CASSLREGIAYEQYV. The V call is TRBV7-8, the J call TRBJ2-7; the D is unclear. Germline CDR1 SGHVS, CDR2 FQNEAQ. The CDR3 contains 15 residues. V lost 2 bases, J lost 2 bases, and 13 bases lay in between.

The chain joins TRBV7-6 to TRBJ2-5, with TRBD2 matching 7 bases. The CDR3 sequence is 17 residues long. The junction had 17 bases not matched to a gene; V was cut back by 5 bases and J by 5 bases. The germline V gene encodes CDR1 SGHVS and CDR2 FNYEAQ. The DNA of the CDR3 is TGTGCCAGCAGCCCGAAGACGGGCCTGGGTAGCGGGGAGACCCAGTACTTC. Protein: CASSPKTGLGSGETQYF.

CDR3 nucleotides: TGTGCCAGCAGTTACTCCTTAGTGGGCGGGGAGCTGTTTTTT. Protein sequence: CASSYSLVGGELFF. The chain is built from TRBV6-5 and TRBJ2-2; D gene ambiguous. CDR3 length equals 14 residues. Trimming cost V 0 bases and J 7 bases, with 9 bases left between them. Germline CDR1 and CDR2: MNHEY and SVGAGI.

In its sample, this clonotype was seen a few times. This chain links TRBV7-9 with TRBJ1-2; TRBD1 aligns across 8 bases. The CDR3 runs 17 residues. Germline V gene sequence: CDR1 SEHNR, CDR2 FQNEAQ (reference sequence). V shed 4 bases and J 1 base; nucleotides not matched to a gene: 11. For the CDR3, the DNA is TGTGCCAGCAGCTCCCTAAGACAGGGGTCCTTTAACTATGGCTACACCTTC. Its protein is CASSSLRQGSFNYGYTF.

The chain combines TRBV19 with TRBJ1-5, with no clear D. V lost 11 bases to trimming and J lost 2 bases, with 13 bases between them. Germline values: CDR1 LNHDA, CDR2 SQIVND (reference sequence). The CDR3 spans 13 residues. CDR3 nucleotide sequence: TGTGCCCCTCGGAGTGGGGGCAATCAGCCCCAGCATTTT. Translating gives CAPRSGGNQPQHF.

The chain is built from TRBV10-3 and TRBJ2-5, with TRBD2 matching over 9 bases. Germline V gene lookup returns CDR1 ENHRY and CDR2 SYGVKD. The CDR3 runs 13 residues. As DNA, the CDR3 is TGTGTTGCGAGCGGGGGGTCCGGGGAGACCCAGTACTTC. Translated: CVASGGSGETQYF.

This clonotype was seen only a few times. The chain uses TRBV19 and TRBJ2-3; maybe TRBD2 (7 bases). CDR1 LNHDA and CDR2 SQIVND come from the germline V gene (reference sequence). This CDR3 comprises 16 residues. V lost 2 bases to trimming and J lost 0 bases, with 12 bases between them. CDR3 sequence: CASSINRGASTDTQYF. The CDR3 DNA sequence: TGTGCCAGTAGTATAAATCGGGGGGCTAGCACAGATACGCAGTATTTT. The full variable domain, its missing parts supplied by reference TRBV19 and TRBJ2-3, is DGGITQSPKYLFRKEGQNVTLSCEQNLNHDAMYWYRQDPGQGLRLIYYSQIVNDFQKGDIAEGYSVSREKKESFPLTVTSAQKNPTAFYLCASSINRGASTDTQYFGPGTRLTVL.